A single sample is the source of the 6 T cell receptor delta chains below, sequenced in a study of gamma-delta chains in newborns, infants, children. TCRdb reanalysed the reads with CATT. The data show 2,000 to 3,000 delta-chain clones, with over 5.5% seen just once and around 15% held by the top ten. The source material was blood. The receptors here all came from a child who was a newborn, infant or young child, either healthy, febrile or measles-vaccinated (not recorded which).

Concerning this clone itself: The TCRdb protein comes from a much larger clone and disagrees with this DNA's translation at residue 6, likely due to a read error; the protein given here is derived from the DNA. V and J are TRDV2 and TRDJ2; 10 bases are shared with TRDD3. Per germline, CDR1 GEAIGNYY and CDR2 EKD. The V and J ends lost 4 bases and 1 base, in that order; junction bases with no gene match: 8. This CDR3 region has 17 residues. The CDR3 DNA reads as TGTGCCTGTGATTCAATGGGGGATACAGGTTTGACAGCACAACTCTTCTTT. This sequence encodes CACDSMGDTGLTAQLFF.

This clone counts as medium-sized. A clone one base away is much larger, so this may be a read error. The chain couples TRDV2 to TRDJ2, with 7 bases lining up with TRDD3. In germline, CDR1 is GEAIGNYY, CDR2 EKD. Germline trimming cut 3 bases from V and 0 bases from J; bases unmatched to any gene: 12. The CDR3 loop spans 18 amino acids. The CDR3 here is CACDPLWDTRALTAQLFF. The CDR3 DNA reads TGTGCCTGTGACCCACTGTGGGATACAAGAGCTTTGACAGCACAACTCTTCTTT.

Concerning this clone: Only one base separates this from a far larger clonotype, so it likely reflects a read error. Other DNA sequences in this specimen translate into the identical CDR3. The V call is TRDV2, the J call TRDJ3; D perhaps matches TRDD3 (6 bases). Trimming stripped 2 bases from V and 0 bases from J, with 22 bases between. CDR1 and CDR2 (germline): GEAIGNYY, EKD. This CDR3 contains 21 residues. CDR3 nucleotides: TGTGCCTGTGACAACGTACTGGGAGATCTCCGGAGCTCCTGGGACACCCGACAGATGTTTTTC. It codes for CACDNVLGDLRSSWDTRQMFF.

In this sample, this clone is medium-sized. A much bigger clone sits one base away, suggesting this may be a read error. The chain is built from TRDV2 and TRDJ2, with TRDD3 matching over 10 bases. The germline CDR1 and CDR2 sequences are GEAIGNYY and EKD. CDR3 size: 16 residues. Trimming removed 5 bases from V and 2 bases from J; junction bases left unmatched: 7. CDR3 nucleotides: TGTGCCTGTGTCATATCCTGGGGGATATTGACAGCACAACTCTTCTTT. Residues: CACVISWGILTAQLFF.

This clone appeared a few times. Only one base separates this from a far larger clonotype, so it likely reflects a read error. The sample has other DNA sequences that encode this CDR3 too. This sequence joins TRDV2 and TRDJ3; possible D gene TRDD3, 6 bases. The length of the CDR3 is 18 residues. The V gene's germline CDR1 is GEAIGNYY and CDR2 EKD. The CDR3 reads CACDRLGSHSWDTRQMFF. CDR3 nucleotide sequence: TGTGCCTGTGACAGACTGGGCTCCCACTCCTGGGACACACGACAGATGTTTTTC.

Comment on this clone: It is likely a read error: a sequence one base away is far more abundant. The rearrangement joins TRDV2 to TRDJ1, with 7 bases that match TRDD3. CDR1 and CDR2 (germline): GEAIGNYY, EKD. This CDR3 contains 15 residues. CDR3 sequence: CAGDTLGVKTDKLIF. CDR3 nucleotides: TGTGCCGGTGACACCCTGGGGGTCAAAACCGATAAACTCATCTTT.